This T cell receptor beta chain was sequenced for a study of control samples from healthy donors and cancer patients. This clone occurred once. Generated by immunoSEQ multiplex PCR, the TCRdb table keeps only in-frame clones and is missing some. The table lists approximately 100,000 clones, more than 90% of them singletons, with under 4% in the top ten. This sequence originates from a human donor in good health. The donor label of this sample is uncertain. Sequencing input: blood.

The CDR3 DNA reads as TGTGCCAGCAGCCCCTATATGGGTGGCTACACCTTC. Its translation: CASSPYMGGYTF. The chain couples TRBV3-1 (or the pseudogene TRBV3-2) to TRBJ1-2; no clear D gene. Germline lookup yields CDR1 LGHDT and CDR2 YNNKEL (reference sequence). The V and J ends lost 4 bases and 7 bases respectively, with 10 bases between them. The CDR3 covers 12 residues.